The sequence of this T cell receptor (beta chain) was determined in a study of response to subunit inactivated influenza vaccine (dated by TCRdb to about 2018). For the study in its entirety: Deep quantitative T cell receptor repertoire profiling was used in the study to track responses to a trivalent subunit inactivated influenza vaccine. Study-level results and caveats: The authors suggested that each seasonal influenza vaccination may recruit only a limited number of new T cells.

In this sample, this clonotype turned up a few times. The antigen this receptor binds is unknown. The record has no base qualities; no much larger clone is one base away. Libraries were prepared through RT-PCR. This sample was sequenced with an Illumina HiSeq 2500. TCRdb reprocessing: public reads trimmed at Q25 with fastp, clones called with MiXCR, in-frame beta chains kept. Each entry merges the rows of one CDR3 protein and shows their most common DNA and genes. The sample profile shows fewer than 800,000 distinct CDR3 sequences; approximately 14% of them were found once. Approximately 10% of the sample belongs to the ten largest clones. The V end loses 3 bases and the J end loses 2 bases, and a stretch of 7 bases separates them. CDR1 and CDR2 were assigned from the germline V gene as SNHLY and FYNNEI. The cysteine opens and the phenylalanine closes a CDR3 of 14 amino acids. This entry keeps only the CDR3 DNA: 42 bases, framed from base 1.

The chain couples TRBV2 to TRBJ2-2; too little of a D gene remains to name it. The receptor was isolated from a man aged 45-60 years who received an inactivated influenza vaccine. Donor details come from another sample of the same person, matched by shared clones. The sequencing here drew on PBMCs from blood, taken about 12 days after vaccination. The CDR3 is CASSDARNTGELFF. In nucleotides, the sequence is TGTGCCAGCAGTGACGCCAGAAACACCGGGGAGCTGTTTTTT.